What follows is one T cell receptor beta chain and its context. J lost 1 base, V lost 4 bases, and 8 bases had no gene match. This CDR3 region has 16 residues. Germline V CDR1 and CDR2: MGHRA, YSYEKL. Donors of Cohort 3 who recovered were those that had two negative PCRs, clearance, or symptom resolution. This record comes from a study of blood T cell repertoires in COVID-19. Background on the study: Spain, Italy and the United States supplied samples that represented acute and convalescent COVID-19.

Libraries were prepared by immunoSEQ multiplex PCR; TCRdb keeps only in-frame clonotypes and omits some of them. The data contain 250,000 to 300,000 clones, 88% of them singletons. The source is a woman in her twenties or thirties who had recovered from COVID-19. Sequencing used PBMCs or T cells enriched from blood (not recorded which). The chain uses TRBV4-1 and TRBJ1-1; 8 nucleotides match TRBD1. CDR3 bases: TGCGCCAGCAGCCCGAGACAGGGGTCGAGGAACACTGAAGCTTTCTTT. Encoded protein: CASSPRQGSRNTEAFF.